Following are 18 T cell receptor beta chains from one sample sequenced in a study of human T cells and chemical hapten exposure. Time point meaning: patch test 1, 2 weeks after DPC sensitization. Treatment meaning: therapeutic diphenylcyclopropenone sensitization with weekly scalp DPC. MiXCR was run by TCRdb on the RACE reads, yielding one entry per CDR3 protein. Here the sample spans some 91,000 distinct CDR3 sequences, around 12% being singletons. The sample in question was whole blood, obtained in connection with sensitization to the hapten diphenylcyclopropenone (DPC). These receptors came from a woman aged 35 to 49 with alopecia areata. Some clones in this sample may be carry-over from other donors' samples.

V gene TRBV28 combines with J gene TRBJ2-7, with D perhaps given as TRBD1 or TRBD2 (5 bases each). The ends were cut back, 5 bases at V and 5 bases at J, with 10 bases in the middle. The CDR3 consists of 12 residues. Germline values: CDR1 MDHEN, CDR2 SYDVKM. The chain's CDR3 is CASSPLGDEQYF. The CDR3 region has the DNA TGTGCCAGCAGTCCCCTGGGGGACGAGCAGTACTTC.

This chain uses TRBV20-1 with TRBJ2-7; D is possibly TRBD1 or TRBD2 (5 bases each). Trimming removed 3 bases at V and 2 bases at J, with 17 bases between. This CDR3 is 15 amino acids long. The V gene's germline CDR1 is DFQATT and CDR2 SNEGSKA (reference sequence). The DNA for the CDR3 is TGCAGTGCTAGTTTACGGGACCCAGGCCCCTACGAGCAGTACTTC. Protein product: CSASLRDPGPYEQYF.

J is TRBJ1-1 and V is TRBV18, with unresolved D. Germline values: CDR1 KGHSH, CDR2 LQKENI. There are 14 residues in the CDR3. Trimming shortened V by 3 bases and J by 3 bases, and 11 bases separated the two germline ends. The CDR3 DNA reads as TGTGCCAGCTCACCGGCTGGGAAGGACACTGAAGCTTTCTTT. Translating gives CASSPAGKDTEAFF.

A few counts support this clonotype. The chain combines TRBV7-2 with TRBJ2-1, with 7 bases lining up with TRBD2. The CDR3 runs to 15 residues. The germline gives CDR1 SGHTA, CDR2 FQGNSA. V shed 2 bases and J 7 bases; nucleotides not matched to a gene: 8. In DNA, the CDR3 is TGTGCCAGCAGCTTAATGGCGGGAGTTCGGAATGAGCAGTTCTTC. This sequence encodes CASSLMAGVRNEQFF. Combining the CDR3 with reference TRBV7-2 and TRBJ2-1 gives the whole variable domain GAGVSQSPSNKVTEKGKDVELRCDPISGHTALYWYRQSLGQGLEFLIYFQGNSAPDKSGLPSDRFSAERTGGSVSTLTIQRTQQEDSAVYLCASSLMAGVRNEQFFGPGTRLTVL.

Ten or more counts support this clonotype. The chain has TRBV9 and TRBJ2-7; weak D call: TRBD1 (6 bases). CDR1 SGDLS and CDR2 YYNGEE come from the germline V gene. V lost 0 bases, J lost 0 bases, and 10 bases lay in between. The CDR3 spans 15 residues. This CDR3 reads CASSVGQESSYEQYF. The CDR3 coding sequence is TGTGCCAGCAGCGTAGGACAGGAGAGCTCCTACGAGCAGTACTTC.

This chain connects TRBV18 to TRBJ1-4; D unclear. Trimming took 3 bases from V and 5 from J, leaving 7 bases between them. The V gene's germline CDR1 is KGHSH and CDR2 LQKENI. This CDR3 spans 13 amino acids. CDR3: CASSPDQNEKLFF. The DNA for the CDR3 is TGTGCCAGCTCACCGGACCAGAATGAAAAACTGTTTTTT.

This clonotype appeared a few times. The chain is built from TRBV20-1 and TRBJ2-4; 7 nucleotides align to TRBD2. This CDR3 is 19 amino acids long. V trimming: 2 bases; J trimming: 1 base; junction bases outside the gene matches: 17. Per the germline V gene, CDR1 is DFQATT and CDR2 is SNEGSKA (reference sequence). CDR3 region: CSARLPWASGLLAKNIQYF. Here the CDR3 DNA reads TGCAGTGCTAGATTACCGTGGGCTAGCGGCCTCTTGGCCAAAAACATTCAGTACTTC.

This clonotype was observed a few times. The chain employs TRBV4-2 and TRBJ1-5; tentative D call: TRBD1 (5 bases). Per the germline V gene, CDR1 is LGHNA and CDR2 is YNFKEQ. V lost 8 bases and J 5 bases, leaving 13 bases between the germline ends. The CDR3 is 13 residues long. For the CDR3, the DNA is TGTGCCAGCGGGGACGGGTTCGATCAGCCCCAGCATTTT. Translated, it gives CASGDGFDQPQHF.

This clonotype has only a few counts. This rearrangement joins TRBV7-2 to TRBJ2-5, with D possibly called TRBD1 or TRBD2 (6 bases each). The CDR3 has 15 amino acids. V lost 0 bases and J 1 base, leaving 9 bases between the germline ends. Germline CDR1 reads SGHTA; CDR2 reads FQGNSA. CDR3 residues: CASSLASGAQETQYF. Here the CDR3 DNA reads TGTGCCAGCAGCTTAGCGTCGGGGGCCCAAGAGACCCAGTACTTC.

This clonotype was detected only a few times. The chain links TRBV9 to TRBJ1-5; D uncertain. This CDR3 region has 14 residues. Germline assignment: CDR1 SGDLS and CDR2 YYNGEE. V lost 3 bases and J 5 bases, leaving 12 bases between the germline ends. For the CDR3, the DNA is TGTGCCAGCAGCGAGGCTATGGGCGATCAGCCCCAGCATTTT. Translating it yields CASSEAMGDQPQHF.

About this clonotype itself: A much bigger clone sits one base away, suggesting this may be a read error. CDR3 sequence reads: CASSQDRGTGANVLTF. The DNA for the CDR3 is TGTGCCAGCAGCCAAGACCGGGGGACCGGGGCCAACGTCCTGACTTTC. J is TRBJ2-6 and V is TRBV4-2; TRBD2 is a possible D gene (6 bases). Trimming removed 0 bases from V and 4 bases from J, with 10 bases in between. This CDR3 has 16 amino acids. The germline gives CDR1 LGHNA, CDR2 YNFKEQ.

This clonotype was detected a few times. The CDR3 loop is CASSVRGQGAWTEAFF. The DNA of the CDR3 is TGTGCCAGCAGCGTAAGAGGACAGGGGGCCTGGACTGAAGCTTTCTTT. V is TRBV9 and J is TRBJ1-1; 11 positions agree with TRBD1. From germline, CDR1 is SGDLS and CDR2 YYNGEE. V trimming: 1 base; J trimming: 5 bases; junction bases outside the gene matches: 7. The CDR3 contains 16 residues.

This clonotype was detected only a few times. This chain joins TRBV11-1 and TRBJ2-1; the D is unclear. The CDR3 covers 15 residues. The germline V gene has CDR1 SGHAT and CDR2 FQDESV (reference sequence). V lost 1 base, J lost 0 bases, and 7 bases lay in between. The CDR3 reads CASSLETGSYNEQFF. As DNA, the CDR3 is TGTGCCAGCAGCTTAGAGACGGGCTCCTACAATGAGCAGTTCTTC. Full variable domain (rest looked up from reference TRBV11-1 and TRBJ2-1): EAEVAQSPRYKITEKSQAVAFWCDPISGHATLYWYRQILGQGPELLVQFQDESVVDDSQLPKDRFSAERLKGVDSTLKIQPAELGDSAMYLCASSLETGSYNEQFFGPGTRLTVL.

The chain has TRBV28 and TRBJ2-1; D is perhaps TRBD2 (5 bases). Germline-derived CDR1 and CDR2 are MDHEN and SYDVKM. The CDR3 has 13 amino acids. Trimming pared 6 bases from V and 9 bases from J, leaving 15 bases between. This CDR3 is CASSEGGGREQFF. The CDR3, as DNA: TGTGCCAGCAGCGAGGGTGGAGGACGTGAGCAGTTCTTC.

Ten or more counts support this clonotype. V and J are TRBV5-5 and TRBJ1-1; a weak D match, TRBD1 (5 bases). Looked up from germline, CDR1 is SGHKS and CDR2 is YYEKEE (reference sequence). CDR3 length equals 14 residues. Trimming stripped 0 bases from V and 0 bases from J, with 6 bases between. This CDR3 reads CASSLDRLNTEAFF. Written as DNA, the CDR3 is TGTGCCAGCAGCTTGGACAGGCTGAACACTGAAGCTTTCTTT.

This clonotype was seen a handful of times. The chain has TRBV6-6 and TRBJ2-7; weak D call: TRBD2 (5 bases). Germline V gives CDR1 MNHNY, CDR2 SVGAGI (reference sequence). V lost 4 bases and J lost 6, with 10 bases in between. The CDR3 is 12 residues long. The CDR3 DNA is TGTGCCAGCAGTTCTCGGGGATTCGAGCAGTACTTC. This codes for CASSSRGFEQYF.

The sample holds a few counts of this clonotype. The CDR3 DNA reads TGTGCCAGCAGCAGACCCGGGTACCTGAATGAGCAGTTCTTC. Translating it yields CASSRPGYLNEQFF. The V and J genes are TRBV7-9 and TRBJ2-1; no clear D. CDR1 SEHNR and CDR2 FQNEAQ come from the germline V gene (reference sequence). The CDR3 length is 14 residues. The V and J ends lost 5 bases and 7 bases respectively, with 15 bases between them.

A few counts support this clonotype. The chain carries TRBV18 and TRBJ1-4; TRBD1 is a possible D gene (5 bases). V lost 6 bases to trimming and J lost 2 bases, with 16 bases between them. Germline V CDR1 and CDR2: KGHSH, LQKENI. The CDR3 is 16 amino acids. The CDR3 DNA reads TGTGCCAGCTCTGCCCCAAACGGGGGGACTAATGAAAAACTGTTTTTT. Translated: CASSAPNGGTNEKLFF.